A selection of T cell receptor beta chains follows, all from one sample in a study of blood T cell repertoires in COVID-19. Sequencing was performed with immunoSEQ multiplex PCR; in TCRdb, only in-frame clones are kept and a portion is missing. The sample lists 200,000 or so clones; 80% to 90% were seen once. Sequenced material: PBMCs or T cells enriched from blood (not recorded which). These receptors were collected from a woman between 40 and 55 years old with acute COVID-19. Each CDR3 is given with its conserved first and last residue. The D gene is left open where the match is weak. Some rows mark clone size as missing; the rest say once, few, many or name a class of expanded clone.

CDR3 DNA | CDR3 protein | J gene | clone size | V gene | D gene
TGTGCCAGCTCACCACGCCCCCGACAGGGGATTTCCTACGAGCAGTACTTC | CASSPRPRQGISYEQYF | TRBJ2-7 | NA | TRBV18 | TRBD1
TGTGCCAGCTCACTGGGCGCCCTGGGTGGAGATACGCAGTATTTT | CASSLGALGGDTQYF | TRBJ2-3 | NA | TRBV18 | NA
TGTGCCAGCAGTCACCCCAACAGGGGTAGCTCTGGGGCCAACGTCCTGACTTTC | CASSHPNRGSSGANVLTF | TRBJ2-6 | NA | TRBV27 | TRBD1
TGTGCCAGCAGCTGGCGACGTAGGGAGAATTCACCCCTCCACTTT | CASSWRRRENSPLHF | TRBJ1-6 | once | TRBV5-5 | NA
TGTGCCAGCAGTCCCCGGCTAGCGGGTGGTGCCAAAAACATTCAGTACTTC | CASSPRLAGGAKNIQYF | TRBJ2-4 | NA | TRBV27 | TRBD2
TGTGCCAGCAGCTTGACCGGGGTCGTAAACACTGAAGCTTTCTTT | CASSLTGVVNTEAFF | TRBJ1-1 | NA | TRBV5-5 | NA
TGTGCCAGCAGTTCGACAGGGGAAGAACAGCCCCAGCATTTT | CASSSTGEEQPQHF | TRBJ1-5 | once | TRBV6-2/TRBV6-3 | TRBD1
TGTGCCAGCAGTTCCACGGGACTAGCGGGTCCCTACGAGCAGTACTTC | CASSSTGLAGPYEQYF | TRBJ2-7 | NA | TRBV28 | TRBD2
TGTGCCAGCAGCTTAGTAGCTTCTAGCACAGATACGCAGTATTTT | CASSLVASSTDTQYF | TRBJ2-3 | NA | TRBV7-9 | NA
TGTGCCAGCACGCGAGGACATGACGGCTACACCTTC | CASTRGHDGYTF | TRBJ1-2 | few | TRBV6-5 | NA
TGCGCCAGCAGCCAAGAAGGAGGGACTAGCGGGAGGTACTACGAGCAGTACTTC | CASSQEGGTSGRYYEQYF | TRBJ2-7 | few | TRBV4-3 | TRBD2
TGTGCCACCGGGGCGGGAGGGGACAATGAGCAGTTCTTC | CATGAGGDNEQFF | TRBJ2-1 | NA | TRBV12-3/TRBV12-4 | TRBD2
TGTGCCTGGAGTCCCGGGACAGGAATTTACAATGAGCAGTTCTTC | CAWSPGTGIYNEQFF | TRBJ2-1 | NA | TRBV30 | TRBD1
TGCGCCAGCAGCCAGGATGGACTGACAAGCTCCTACAATGAGCAGTTCTTC | CASSQDGLTSSYNEQFF | TRBJ2-1 | NA | TRBV5-1 | NA
TGTGCCAGCAGCCCAGCGGGGAGGGATGAGCAGTTCTTC | CASSPAGRDEQFF | TRBJ2-1 | NA | TRBV28 | TRBD2
TGTGCCAGCAACCCAACGACAGGCTCCAATTCACCCCTCCACTTT | CASNPTTGSNSPLHF | TRBJ1-6 | NA | TRBV2 | NA
TGTGCCTCGGCCGACTCTGGGACACCTAGGGATGGCTACACCTTC | CASADSGTPRDGYTF | TRBJ1-2 | once | TRBV19 | NA
TGCAGCGTTGTGGGGGGACAGGGATGGAGACAAAACATTCAGTACTTC | CSVVGGQGWRQNIQYF | TRBJ2-4 | NA | TRBV29-1 | TRBD1
TGTGCCAGCTCTAGGGGATCCGGGGAGCTGTTTTTT | CASSRGSGELFF | TRBJ2-2 | NA | TRBV7-3 | NA
TGTGCCAGCAGTCCGACTAGCGGGAGGGCCGGGGCCTACGAGCAGTACTTC | CASSPTSGRAGAYEQYF | TRBJ2-7 | few | TRBV2 | TRBD2
TGTGCCAGCAGCCATGACTTCTCCAATCAGCCCCAGCATTTT | CASSHDFSNQPQHF | TRBJ1-5 | NA | TRBV6-5 | NA
TGTGCCAGCATCGGGGGGGCCCTCTATGGCTACACCTTC | CASIGGALYGYTF | TRBJ1-2 | NA | TRBV28 | NA
TGTGCCAGCAGCCCCCAAGGACAGGGTTTAACCGGGGAGCTGTTTTTT | CASSPQGQGLTGELFF | TRBJ2-2 | once | TRBV9 | TRBD1
TGTGCCAGCAGCCTCAACTCTGTGGGGCCAGGCACCGGGGAGCTGTTTTTT | CASSLNSVGPGTGELFF | TRBJ2-2 | once | TRBV7-3 | NA
TGTGCCAGCAGCTTAGGATCAGGGGCCAATCAGCCCCAGCATTTT | CASSLGSGANQPQHF | TRBJ1-5 | NA | TRBV7-9 | NA
TGTGCCAGCGCTATCTGGACTGTACGAGACACCGGGGAGCTGTTTTTT | CASAIWTVRDTGELFF | TRBJ2-2 | NA | TRBV28 | NA
TGTGCCAGCAGCCTCATGGGACTCCCCTACGAGCAGTACTTC | CASSLMGLPYEQYF | TRBJ2-7 | NA | TRBV11-2 | NA
TGTGCCAGCAGCCCTCATGGGACAGCGACCGGGGAGCTGTTTTTT | CASSPHGTATGELFF | TRBJ2-2 | NA | TRBV28 | TRBD1
TGTGCCAGCTCACCATCGGGGGATCAGCCCCAGCATTTT | CASSPSGDQPQHF | TRBJ1-5 | NA | TRBV18 | NA
TGCGCCAGCAGCCGTAGTGAGACACACTATGGCTACACCTTC | CASSRSETHYGYTF | TRBJ1-2 | few | TRBV4-1 | NA
TGTGCCAGTAGTTCCACTAGCGGGACTTTCTACGAGCAGTACTTC | CASSSTSGTFYEQYF | TRBJ2-7 | NA | TRBV19 | TRBD2
TGTGCCATCAGTGAGTCGACCCGGGTGGAGCAGCCCCAGCATTTT | CAISESTRVEQPQHF | TRBJ1-5 | NA | TRBV10-3 | NA
TGTGCCAGCAGTGAAGCGCTTCGAGGTTTTGTACAGGGGGCGATTTGGGGCACAGATACGCAGTATTTT | CASSEALRGFVQGAIWGTDTQYF | TRBJ2-3 | NA | TRBV6-1 | TRBD1
TGTGCCAGCAGCTTAATATCAGGTAACACTGAAGCTTTCTTT | CASSLISGNTEAFF | TRBJ1-1 | few | TRBV7-9 | NA
TGTGCCAGCAGCCTTAAGCCAGATACGCAGTATTTT | CASSLKPDTQYF | TRBJ2-3 | NA | TRBV3-1/TRBV3-2 | NA
TGTGCCAGCAGCCTGGGACAGACAAGCACCCTCAATCAGCCCCAGCATTTT | CASSLGQTSTLNQPQHF | TRBJ1-5 | NA | TRBV7-9 | TRBD1
TGTGCCAGCAGTTTCTCGGGAGACACCGGGGAGCTGTTTTTT | CASSFSGDTGELFF | TRBJ2-2 | NA | TRBV27 | NA
TGTGCCAGCTCACCACCGGAGGCAGACTACTACGAGCAGTACTTC | CASSPPEADYYEQYF | TRBJ2-7 | NA | TRBV18 | NA
TGTGCCAGCAGCCAAGCGGTGGCGGGAGGGCCCTTCTCGACCGGGGAGCTGTTTTTT | CASSQAVAGGPFSTGELFF | TRBJ2-2 | NA | TRBV3-1/TRBV3-2 | TRBD2
TGCGCCAGCGGCCTCGGGAGGTTGACCGGGGAGCTGTTTTTT | CASGLGRLTGELFF | TRBJ2-2 | NA | TRBV10-1 | TRBD2
TGTGCCAGCAGTTTCTTCACTAGCGGGCCCTCCTACGAGCAGTACTTC | CASSFFTSGPSYEQYF | TRBJ2-7 | NA | TRBV6-5 | TRBD2
TGTGCCAGCAGTGACCCGGGGGTCCGGGAGCAGTTCTTC | CASSDPGVREQFF | TRBJ2-1 | once | TRBV6-4 | NA
TGTGCCAGCAGTTTCCTCCGGGACATCAATCAGCCCCAGCATTTT | CASSFLRDINQPQHF | TRBJ1-5 | NA | TRBV28 | NA